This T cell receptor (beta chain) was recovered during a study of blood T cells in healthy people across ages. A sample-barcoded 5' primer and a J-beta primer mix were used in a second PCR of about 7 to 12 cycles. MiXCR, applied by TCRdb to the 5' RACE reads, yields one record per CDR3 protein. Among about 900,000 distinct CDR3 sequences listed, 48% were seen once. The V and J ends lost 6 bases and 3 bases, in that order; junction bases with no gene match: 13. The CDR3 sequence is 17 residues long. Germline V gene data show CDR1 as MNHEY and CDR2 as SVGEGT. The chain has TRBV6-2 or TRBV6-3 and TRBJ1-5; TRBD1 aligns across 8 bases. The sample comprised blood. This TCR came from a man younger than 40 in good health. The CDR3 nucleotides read TGTGCCAGCAGCCCCTTCCGGAGACAGGGGTCCAATCAGCCCCAGCATTTT. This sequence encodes CASSPFRRQGSNQPQHF.